The source of this TCR beta chain is a study of blood T cell repertoires in COVID-19 (TCRdb year 2020). Some background on the complete study: Samples covering the acute and convalescent phases of COVID-19 were provided by collaborators in the United States, Italy and Spain. Where available, HLA class I and class II types were taken from metadata supplied by the sample provider and were not determined by assay-based typing. A de-identified subject ID, COVID-19 status, age in years and sex were almost always included in the sample metadata. Subjects who had been exposed to COVID-19, were actively infected with it, or had recovered from it provided the deeply sampled blood TCRbeta repertoires that made up the dataset. The repertoires were made available in a free public database intended to serve as a resource for research on the immune response to SARS-CoV-2. The material from the prospective study consisted of cDNA or gDNA derived from T cells, B-cell-depleted T cells, or PBMCs. The samples were drawn from the first 160 participants of the ongoing ImmuneRACE study and from roughly 1,300 subjects provided by 6 global collaborators. General findings and caveats noted by the study authors: The quantity of clinical and demographic metadata differed by source and by participant and was supplied without curation.

TCRbeta CDR3 regions were amplified from genomic DNA using the immunoSEQ Assay, a bias-controlled multiplex PCR. The authors processed their data as follows. The number of nucleated cells in each sample was estimated by amplification of reference gene primers within the assay. To quantify the absolute abundance of each unique TCRbeta CDR3 rearrangement, sequence reads were collapsed and filtered. For each sample, productive Simpson clonality was calculated as the square root of Simpson's diversity index across productive rearrangements. TCRdb stores this immuneACCESS table with in-frame sequences only. Part of the clones is absent; in the studies checked, under half of the shortfall reflects unresolved V genes, and no reason is known for the rest. The DNA was the basis for D and trimming; V, J and clone size are from that table. The table for this sample lists about 440,000 clones; around nine tenths of them were counted only once. The ten largest clones take up almost 2% of the sample.

After removal of 3 bases from V and 0 bases from J, the junction retains 10 bases not matched to a gene. In the germline V gene (reference sequence), CDR1 corresponds to DFQATT and CDR2 to SNEGSKA. Including cysteine and phenylalanine, the CDR3 has 17 amino acids. The DNA shown is the 51-base CDR3, in frame from base 1. Comments on this clone: The antigen this receptor binds is unknown. No base-level quality is on record; no much larger clone is a single base apart.

Participants in the prospective study were aged about 18 to 100 years, lived in 24 United States geographic areas, and enrolled through a virtual design. Cohort assignment in the prospective study relied on participant-reported clinical history from a screening survey and a study questionnaire. Each participant in the prospective study had whole blood, serum and a nasopharyngeal or oropharyngeal swab collected by mobile phlebotomists. Participants in the prospective study had the option to provide additional blood draws and questionnaires over a roughly 2-month period. Before DNA extraction, prospective study blood samples were shipped either frozen or at room temperature.

The source of this sequence is a woman aged 18-35 years with acute COVID-19. This sequence uses TRBV20-1 and TRBJ2-1, with 8 bases aligning to TRBD1. Sequencing was carried out using PBMCs or T cells enriched from blood (not recorded which). The CDR3 sequence is CSASHDLGTGSYNEQFF. The bases are TGCAGTGCTAGTCACGACCTCGGGACAGGCTCCTACAATGAGCAGTTCTTC.